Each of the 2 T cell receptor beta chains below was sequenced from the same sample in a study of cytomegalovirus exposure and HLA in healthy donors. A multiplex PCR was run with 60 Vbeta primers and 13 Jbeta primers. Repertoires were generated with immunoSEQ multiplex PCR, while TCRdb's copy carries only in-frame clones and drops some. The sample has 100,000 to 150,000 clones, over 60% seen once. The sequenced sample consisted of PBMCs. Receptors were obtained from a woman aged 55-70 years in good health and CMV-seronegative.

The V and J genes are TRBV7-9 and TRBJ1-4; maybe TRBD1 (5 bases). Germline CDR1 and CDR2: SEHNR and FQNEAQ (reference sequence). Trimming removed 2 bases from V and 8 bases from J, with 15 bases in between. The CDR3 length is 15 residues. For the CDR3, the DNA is TGTGCCAGCAGCTTATCCCAGGGTGGTGTCGAAAAACTGTTTTTT. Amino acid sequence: CASSLSQGGVEKLFF.

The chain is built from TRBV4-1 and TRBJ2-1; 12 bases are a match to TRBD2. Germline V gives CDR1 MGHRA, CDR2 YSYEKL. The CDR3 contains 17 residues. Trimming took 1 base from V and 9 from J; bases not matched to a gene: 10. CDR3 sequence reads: CASSQVPTSGRIGEQFF. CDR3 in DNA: TGCGCCAGCAGCCAAGTTCCGACTAGCGGGAGAATAGGTGAGCAGTTCTTC.